The next 23 T cell receptor beta chains were all read from a single sample in a study of T cells in Graves' hyperthyroidism and ophthalmopathy. TCR beta CDR3 sequences were amplified from RNA transcripts. Researchers ran a first-round RT-PCR on the TCR CDR3 using the HTBI primer set. From the multiplex PCR reads, TCRdb called clonotypes with MiXCR, one entry per CDR3 protein. The data contain 400,000 to 500,000 distinct CDR3 sequences, about an eighth of them singletons. Sequenced sample: blood. The receptor source for this set is a woman between 18 and 29 years old with Graves' hyperthyroidism.

This clonotype has a count of ten or more. This chain connects TRBV3-1 to TRBJ1-5; D ambiguous. Germline V gives CDR1 LGHDT, CDR2 YNNKEL (reference sequence). This CDR3 is built from 14 residues. V was trimmed by 0 bases and J by 4 bases, leaving 7 bases between them. The CDR3 sequence: CASSQDSGNQPQHF. The CDR3 nucleotides read TGTGCCAGCAGCCAAGACAGCGGGAATCAGCCCCAGCATTTT.

This clonotype occurred many times. The V call is TRBV7-8, the J call TRBJ2-3; possible D gene TRBD2, 6 bases. V dropped 4 bases and J dropped 3 bases, with 14 bases sitting between them. Germline CDR1 is SGHVS and CDR2 is FQNEAQ. The CDR3 covers 15 residues. CDR3 DNA sequence: TGTGCCAGCAGCTCGGAGGGCCGTCTGACAGATACGCAGTATTTT. As protein: CASSSEGRLTDTQYF.

This clonotype was found many times. The J gene is TRBJ2-1, the V gene TRBV5-1, with D perhaps given as TRBD1 or TRBD2 (5 bases each). V was cut by 0 bases and J by 0 bases, with 7 bases left in between. The CDR3 runs to 15 residues. Germline V gives CDR1 SGHRS, CDR2 YFSETQ. The CDR3 loop reads CASSLEGTSYNEQFF. The CDR3 DNA follows: TGCGCCAGCAGCTTGGAAGGGACCTCCTACAATGAGCAGTTCTTC.

This clonotype was seen at least ten times. The chain uses TRBV12-3 or TRBV12-4 and TRBJ1-1; D remains ambiguous. V was pared by 7 bases and J by 4 bases, with 19 bases between. The CDR3 covers 15 residues. The CDR3 DNA reads as TGTGCCAGCACCAAAGGCCCCCAACAAAGCACTGAAGCTTTCTTT. This gives the protein CASTKGPQQSTEAFF.

This chain joins TRBV4-1 and TRBJ2-3; 11 positions match TRBD2. The CDR3 is 15 residues long. The V gene end was trimmed by 2 bases and the J gene end by 8 bases; junction bases not matched to a gene: 6. CDR1 MGHRA and CDR2 YSYEKL come from the germline V gene. The CDR3: CASSQFSGRGRTQYF. The CDR3 DNA reads TGCGCCAGCAGCCAATTTAGCGGGAGGGGTCGTACGCAGTATTTT.

As for this clonotype: A much larger clone sits a single nucleotide away, making a read error possible. The rearrangement uses TRBV27 and TRBJ2-1; TRBD2 aligns across 11 bases. V lost 6 bases, J lost 5 bases, and 6 bases stayed unmatched. Germline V lookup: CDR1 MNHEY, CDR2 SMNVEV (reference sequence). The CDR3 totals 15 residues. As DNA, the CDR3 is TGTGCCAGCAGAGCACTAGCGGGAGTGCACAATGAGCAGTTCTTC. This sequence encodes CASRALAGVHNEQFF.

This clonotype was seen at least ten times. At one boundary the junction diverges from the germline segment, which might be a read error. CDR3 nucleotides: TGTGCTAGCAGCTTAGGGGTAGCGGGAGTTAATGAGCAGTTCTTC. Protein: CASSLGVAGVNEQFF. The chain combines TRBV7-7 with TRBJ2-1, with 9 bases aligning to TRBD2. The length of the CDR3 is 15 residues. Germline loops: CDR1 SSHAT, CDR2 FNYEAQ (reference sequence).

This clonotype was seen ten or more times. V is TRBV24-1 and J is TRBJ2-7; no reliable D call. With 3 bases removed from V and 2 bases from J, the gap between germline ends came to 13 bases. Per the germline V gene, CDR1 is KGHDR and CDR2 is SFDVKD. The CDR3 length is 15 residues. The CDR3 is CATSDALDQPYEQYF. The CDR3 DNA sequence: TGTGCCACCAGTGATGCCCTGGATCAGCCCTACGAGCAGTACTTC.

This clonotype was found many times. The genes are TRBV11-3 and TRBJ2-1, with D uncertain. Trimming cost V 0 bases and J 8 bases, with 20 bases left between them. This CDR3 is built from 17 residues. Germline V lookup: CDR1 SGHNT, CDR2 YENEEA. The CDR3 coding sequence is TGTGCCAGCAGCTTAGATCCTGGGGATGCCCTAAATCATGAGCAGTTCTTC. Translated, it gives CASSLDPGDALNHEQFF.

This clonotype was seen a handful of times. The gene calls are TRBV19 and TRBJ1-2, with D possibly matching TRBD1 (5 bases). CDR3 length equals 12 residues. Germline V lookup: CDR1 LNHDA, CDR2 SQIVND (reference sequence). V lost 3 bases to trimming and J lost 13 bases, with 15 bases between them. CDR3 in DNA: TGTGCCAGTAGTATCCCGGGACGAGGAAGCACCTTC. This gives the protein CASSIPGRGSTF. The full variable domain, completed using reference TRBV19 and TRBJ1-2, is DGGITQSPKYLFRKEGQNVTLSCEQNLNHDAMYWYRQDPGQGLRLIYYSQIVNDFQKGDIAEGYSVSREKKESFPLTVTSAQKNPTAFYLCASSIPGRGSTFGSGTRLTVV.

This clonotype was counted only a few times. This sequence joins TRBV20-1 and TRBJ2-5; the D is unclear. Germline CDR1 DFQATT, CDR2 SNEGSKA (reference sequence). The V end lost 4 bases, the J end lost 6 bases, and 15 bases lay between the germline ends. The CDR3 spans 13 residues. The CDR3 here is CSAKGVIRKTQYF. CDR3 DNA: TGCAGTGCTAAGGGTGTGATTAGAAAGACCCAGTACTTC.

In its sample, this clonotype was seen many times. The genes are TRBV27 and TRBJ2-5; maybe TRBD1 (6 bases). Germline V gives CDR1 MNHEY, CDR2 SMNVEV (reference sequence). V gave up 0 bases and J gave up 8 bases, with 13 bases separating them. The CDR3 is 14 residues long. CDR3 residues: CASSLSGTKRTQYF. The CDR3 DNA reads as TGTGCCAGCAGTTTATCTGGGACAAAGAGAACCCAGTACTTC.

At least ten counts were recorded for this clonotype. This chain joins TRBV30 and TRBJ2-7; no clear D. The V end was cut by 1 base, the J end by 4 bases, with 5 bases between. The germline V gene encodes CDR1 GTSNPN and CDR2 SVGIG (reference sequence). This CDR3 contains 11 residues. The CDR3 protein is CAWSANYEQYV. Here the CDR3 DNA reads TGTGCCTGGAGTGCGAATTACGAGCAGTACGTC.

V gene TRBV6-1 combines with J gene TRBJ1-3, with a possible D match to TRBD1 (5 bases). V was shortened by 7 bases and J by 5 bases, with 12 bases between the two germline ends. Germline V gene sequence: CDR1 MNHNS, CDR2 SASEGT. The CDR3 loop spans 13 amino acids. In nucleotides, the CDR3 is TGTGCCAGCAACCAGGGTCGGCGAAACACCATATATTTT. Its protein product is CASNQGRRNTIYF.

This clonotype occurred many times. This chain joins TRBV5-1 and TRBJ2-2, with 10 bases fitting TRBD2. CDR1 SGHRS and CDR2 YFSETQ come from the germline V gene. J lost 3 bases, V lost 4 bases, and 9 bases had no gene match. This CDR3 spans 17 amino acids. The CDR3 protein is CASSLDGTSEYTGELFF. In DNA, the CDR3 is TGCGCCAGCAGCCTCGACGGGACTAGCGAGTACACCGGGGAGCTGTTTTTT.

This clonotype was observed many times. The J gene is TRBJ1-5, the V gene TRBV6-2 or TRBV6-3; no clear D. V was pared by 8 bases and J by 0 bases, with 11 bases between. The CDR3 contains 14 residues. Germline CDR1 MNHEY, CDR2 SVGEGT. The CDR3 coding sequence is TGTGCCAGCGGAGCCGTAAATAGCAATCAGCCCCAGCATTTT. Its translation is CASGAVNSNQPQHF.

In its sample, this clonotype was seen many times. The genes are TRBV11-2 and TRBJ2-3, with D maybe TRBD2 (7 bases). The CDR3 is made up of 15 amino acids. Germline V gene sequence: CDR1 SGHAT, CDR2 FQNNGV. V was cut by 5 bases and J by 5 bases, with 17 bases left in between. The CDR3 protein is CASSPSRGARDTQYF. The CDR3 nucleotides are TGTGCCAGCAGCCCCTCCCGGGGGGCGAGAGATACGCAGTATTTT.

This clonotype was detected ten times or more. This rearrangement joins TRBV12-3 or TRBV12-4 to TRBJ2-1, with 10 nucleotides matching TRBD1. This CDR3 is 15 amino acids long. V was pared by 5 bases and J by 8 bases, with 9 bases of the junction left unmatched. The CDR3 is CASSPGTGVRDEQFF. CDR3 DNA sequence: TGTGCCAGCAGTCCCGGGACAGGGGTACGGGATGAGCAGTTCTTC.

This clonotype has only a few counts. The chain recombines TRBV29-1 with TRBJ1-2; 7 nucleotides match TRBD1. Germline trimming cut 6 bases from V and 8 bases from J; bases unmatched to any gene: 9. CDR1 is SQVTM, CDR2 ANQGSEA, per germline. The CDR3 is 12 residues long. CDR3 sequence reads: CSVTQGREGYTF. For the CDR3, the DNA is TGCAGCGTGACACAGGGGAGAGAGGGCTACACCTTC.

At least ten counts were recorded for this clonotype. The V and J genes are TRBV24-1 and TRBJ2-1; D might be TRBD1 (5 bases). CDR1 and CDR2 (germline): KGHDR, SFDVKD. CDR3 size: 14 residues. The ends were cut back, 4 bases at V and 4 bases at J, with 10 bases in the middle. The DNA of the CDR3 is TGTGCCACCAGTGACGGTGACAGATACAATGAGCAGTTCTTC. It translates to CATSDGDRYNEQFF.

The table lists this clonotype with many counts. The V and J genes are TRBV29-1 and TRBJ1-5; D gene uncertain. The CDR3 is 14 amino acids. Germline values: CDR1 SQVTM, CDR2 ANQGSEA. Trimming took off 1 base at V and 1 base at J, with 8 bases between the two ends. This CDR3 reads CSVEVGNSNQPQHF. The CDR3 bases are TGCAGCGTTGAAGTCGGGAACAGCAATCAGCCCCAGCATTTT.

The J gene is TRBJ1-2, the V gene TRBV6-9, with D possibly TRBD1 on 5 matching bases. V lost 3 bases and J lost 4, with 15 bases in between. The CDR3 consists of 15 residues. Germline V CDR1 and CDR2: MNHGY, SVAAGI. DNA of the CDR3: TGTGCCAGCAGTTACTTGCCAGGGTCCAGCTATGGCTACACCTTC. Encoded protein: CASSYLPGSSYGYTF.

This clonotype was seen many times. The chain employs TRBV19 and TRBJ2-7; tentatively, D is TRBD2 (7 bases). The CDR3 consists of 15 residues. The V gene lost 5 bases and the J gene lost 2 bases, with 16 bases spanning the gap. Germline-derived CDR1 and CDR2 are LNHDA and SQIVND (reference sequence). The CDR3 nucleotides read TGTGCCAGTAGTCCCAGGGGTAGCGGGCCCTACGAGCAGTACTTC. As protein: CASSPRGSGPYEQYF.